Below are 26 T cell receptor beta chains sequenced from a single sample in a study of blood T cell repertoires in COVID-19. Produced via immunoSEQ multiplex PCR; TCRdb's table is partial and in-frame only. The data contain roughly 200,000 clones, around nine tenths of them seen just once; the ten biggest clones take up 0.53%. What was sequenced was peripheral blood. The receptors stem from a man aged 50-59 years with acute or convalescent COVID-19.

The V and J genes are TRBV18 and TRBJ1-1, with TRBD1 matching over 8 bases. Germline CDR1 is KGHSH and CDR2 is LQKENI. The length of the CDR3 is 13 residues. The J segment lost 5 bases and the V segment lost 3 bases, leaving 2 bases of the junction unmatched. DNA for the CDR3: TGTGCCAGCTCACCGCAGGGGGCGACTGAAGCTTTCTTT. It translates to CASSPQGATEAFF.

J is TRBJ2-1 and V is TRBV5-1; D may be TRBD2 (6 bases). Germline CDR1 and CDR2: SGHRS and YFSETQ. V gave up 2 bases and J gave up 7 bases, with 13 bases separating them. The CDR3 has 14 residues. DNA of the CDR3: TGCGCCAGCAGCTTCAGCGCTAGCGCGAATGAGCAGTTCTTC. Amino acid sequence: CASSFSASANEQFF.

This clone was seen once. V is TRBV24-1 and J is TRBJ1-1; possible D gene TRBD1, 6 bases. The V end lost 1 base, the J end lost 4 bases, and 6 bases lay between the germline ends. This CDR3 spans 13 amino acids. CDR1 and CDR2 (germline): KGHDR, SFDVKD. The DNA for the CDR3 is TGTGCCACCAGTGATTTACAGGGCACTGAAGCTTTCTTT. Protein: CATSDLQGTEAFF.

This sequence joins TRBV7-2 and TRBJ2-7, with D perhaps matching TRBD1 (5 bases). Germline V gene data show CDR1 as SGHTA and CDR2 as FQGNSA. The CDR3 has 14 residues. V lost 0 bases and J 3 bases, leaving 9 bases between the germline ends. The CDR3 reads CASSLAGVGYEQYF. The CDR3, as DNA: TGTGCCAGCAGCTTAGCAGGGGTGGGCTACGAGCAGTACTTC.

This sequence joins TRBV5-1 and TRBJ2-5; D remains ambiguous. The CDR3 length is 14 residues. The V gene's germline CDR1 is SGHRS and CDR2 YFSETQ. V was cut by 0 bases and J by 2 bases, with 8 bases left in between. The CDR3 reads CASSLAGRQETQYF. In nucleotides, the CDR3 is TGCGCCAGCAGCTTGGCCGGCAGGCAAGAGACCCAGTACTTC. Filled out from reference TRBV5-1 and TRBJ2-5, the complete variable domain reads KAGVTQTPRYLIKTRGQQVTLSCSPISGHRSVSWYQQTPGQGLQFLFEYFSETQRNKGNFPGRFSGRQFSNSRSEMNVSTLELGDSALYLCASSLAGRQETQYFGPGTRLLVL.

This chain uses TRBV29-1 with TRBJ2-1; 9 nucleotides align to TRBD1. V shed 6 bases, J shed 8 bases, and the junction held 11 bases outside the gene matches. Germline CDR1 and CDR2: SQVTM and ANQGSEA. There are 14 residues in the CDR3. Here the CDR3 reads CSVRTGASGDEQFF. The CDR3 DNA reads as TGCAGCGTCAGGACAGGGGCGTCTGGGGATGAGCAGTTCTTC.

The J gene is TRBJ2-6, the V gene TRBV14; 9 bases agree with TRBD1. V dropped 6 bases and J dropped 0; count of bases not matched to a gene: 12. The CDR3 has 19 residues. CDR1 and CDR2 from the germline V gene are SGHDN and FVKESK. CDR3 coding DNA: TGTGCCAGCAGAGAACGGGACAGGGTGAAGGGCTCTGGGGCCAACGTCCTGACTTTC. This translates into CASRERDRVKGSGANVLTF.

The chain uses TRBV11-2 and TRBJ2-1; D is possibly TRBD2 (5 bases). V was cut by 2 bases and J by 11 bases, with 10 bases left in between. CDR3 size: 12 residues. Germline V lookup: CDR1 SGHAT, CDR2 FQNNGV. The CDR3 loop is CASSLRDPQQFF. The CDR3 bases are TGTGCCAGCAGCTTACGGGATCCGCAGCAGTTCTTC.

The chain joins TRBV7-2 to TRBJ2-2, with D perhaps matching TRBD2 (7 bases). Germline assignment: CDR1 SGHTA and CDR2 FQGNSA. The CDR3 is 17 residues long. Trimming left V 5 bases short and J 1 base short, with 17 bases between. The DNA for the CDR3 is TGTGCCAGCAGCCGTAGGGGGGGGCAGGGGAACACCGGGGAGCTGTTTTTT. Its translation: CASSRRGGQGNTGELFF. Full variable domain (missing parts from reference TRBV7-2 and TRBJ2-2): GAGVSQSPSNKVTEKGKDVELRCDPISGHTALYWYRQSLGQGLEFLIYFQGNSAPDKSGLPSDRFSAERTGGSVSTLTIQRTQQEDSAVYLCASSRRGGQGNTGELFFGEGSRLTVL.

The gene calls are TRBV19 and TRBJ2-7; 11 positions match TRBD2. This CDR3 comprises 16 residues. The V gene end was trimmed by 4 bases and the J gene end by 9 bases; junction bases not matched to a gene: 14. Germline CDR1 reads LNHDA; CDR2 reads SQIVND (reference sequence). The CDR3: CASSKARTSGQPGQYV. The CDR3 DNA sequence: TGTGCCAGTAGTAAGGCTAGGACTAGCGGGCAACCGGGGCAGTACGTC.

This chain links TRBV6-5 with TRBJ1-4, with D tentatively TRBD1 (5 bases). V lost 0 bases to trimming and J lost 8 bases, with 7 bases between them. Germline CDR1 reads MNHEY; CDR2 reads SVGAGI. The CDR3 extends over 13 amino acids. The CDR3 reads CASSYSKGEKLFF. The CDR3 coding sequence is TGTGCCAGCAGTTACTCAAAGGGGGAAAAACTGTTTTTT.

The V gene is TRBV29-1, the J gene TRBJ2-5; TRBD2 matches at 11 bases. Germline CDR1 is SQVTM and CDR2 is ANQGSEA. This CDR3 contains 13 residues. J lost 5 bases, V lost 3 bases, and 2 bases had no gene match. CDR3 protein: CSVEPSGGETQYF. The CDR3 coding sequence is TGCAGCGTTGAGCCTAGCGGGGGGGAGACCCAGTACTTC.

The V and J genes are TRBV6-2 or TRBV6-3 and TRBJ1-5, with D possibly matching TRBD1 (6 bases). CDR1 and CDR2 (germline): MNHEY, SVGEGT. The CDR3 spans 16 residues. V shed 6 bases and J shed 6 bases, with 21 bases lying between them. The CDR3 sequence: CASSRLITGLTQPQHF. CDR3 in DNA: TGTGCCAGCAGCCGTTTAATTACAGGGTTAACTCAGCCCCAGCATTTT.

V is TRBV5-1 and J is TRBJ2-3; 8 bases match TRBD1. The ends lost 3 bases at V and 2 bases at J; junction bases unmatched: 8. This CDR3 is built from 16 residues. Germline assignment: CDR1 SGHRS and CDR2 YFSETQ. CDR3 coding DNA: TGCGCCAGCAGCTCGACCGGACAGGGAGCCACAGATACGCAGTATTTT. Translated, it gives CASSSTGQGATDTQYF.

The rearrangement uses TRBV28 and TRBJ1-2, with 8 positions matching TRBD1. V was pared by 5 bases and J by 2 bases, with 1 base of the junction left unmatched. CDR1 is MDHEN and CDR2 is SYDVKM in the germline V gene. There are 13 residues in the CDR3. CDR3 in amino acids: CASSRTGNYGYTF. The DNA for the CDR3 is TGTGCCAGCAGTCGGACAGGGAACTATGGCTACACCTTC.

CDR3 sequence: CASSPGTGRGQPQHF. The CDR3 DNA follows: TGTGCCAGCAGTCCCGGGACAGGGAGGGGCCAGCCCCAGCATTTT. The genes are TRBV28 and TRBJ1-5; 9 bases map to TRBD1. The CDR3 runs 15 residues. J was trimmed by 7 bases and V by 5 bases; bases with no gene match: 9. Looked up from germline, CDR1 is MDHEN and CDR2 is SYDVKM.

This chain joins TRBV27 and TRBJ1-1; the D gene is possibly TRBD1 (5 bases). Trimming took off 0 bases at V and 7 bases at J, with 9 bases between the two ends. The CDR3 loop spans 13 amino acids. Germline-derived CDR1 and CDR2 are MNHEY and SMNVEV (reference sequence). CDR3: CASSLSGGGEAFF. CDR3 DNA sequence: TGTGCCAGCAGTTTATCCGGGGGAGGTGAAGCTTTCTTT.

The chain carries TRBV5-1 and TRBJ2-3; 14 nucleotides agree with TRBD2. The CDR3 has 18 amino acids. In germline, CDR1 is SGHRS, CDR2 YFSETQ. V was pared by 4 bases and J by 1 base, with 8 bases of the junction left unmatched. CDR3 coding DNA: TGCGCCAGCAGCCTGGGGACTAGCGGGAGAGTGGGCACAGATACGCAGTATTTT. It translates to CASSLGTSGRVGTDTQYF.

CDR3: CASSFRPTGRETQYF. CDR3 in DNA: TGTGCCAGCAGTTTCCGACCCACAGGGAGAGAGACCCAGTACTTC. The chain carries TRBV28 and TRBJ2-5; D perhaps matches TRBD1 (6 bases). CDR1 MDHEN and CDR2 SYDVKM come from the germline V gene. Trimming stripped 3 bases from V and 4 bases from J, with 15 bases between. The CDR3 runs 15 residues.

The chain couples TRBV23-1 to TRBJ2-7, with a weak D call TRBD2 (5 bases). TRBV23-1 is an open reading frame whose function is uncertain. The CDR3 has 15 residues. V was trimmed by 8 bases and J by 3 bases, leaving 20 bases between them. CDR3 nucleotide sequence: TGCGCCAGCGTCCCCAGAGCGGCTTGGGACTACGAGCAGTACTTC. It is translated as CASVPRAAWDYEQYF.

The rearrangement links TRBV5-1 to TRBJ2-3, with TRBD2 as a possible D gene (6 bases). Germline-derived CDR1 and CDR2 are SGHRS and YFSETQ. V was cut by 0 bases and J by 4 bases, with 12 bases left in between. The CDR3 contains 15 residues. CDR3 sequence (DNA): TGCGCCAGCAGCTTGGATAGCCCGGGGGCAGATACGCAGTATTTT. Its protein is CASSLDSPGADTQYF.

This sequence joins TRBV27 and TRBJ2-2; D possibly corresponds to TRBD1 (6 bases). V gave up 9 bases and J gave up 3 bases, with 17 bases separating them. This CDR3 comprises 15 residues. Germline CDR1 reads MNHEY; CDR2 reads SMNVEV (reference sequence). The CDR3, as DNA: TGTGCCAGTCGGGGACCTTACAGGGACACCGGGGAGCTGTTTTTT. Its translation is CASRGPYRDTGELFF.

The J gene is TRBJ1-1, the V gene TRBV5-1, with TRBD1 identical over 7 bases. In germline, CDR1 is SGHRS, CDR2 YFSETQ. The CDR3 consists of 13 residues. Trimming cost V 3 bases and J 1 base; bases outside gene matches: 0. The CDR3 sequence is CASSWDRNTEAFF. CDR3 nucleotide sequence: TGCGCCAGCAGCTGGGACAGGAACACTGAAGCTTTCTTT.

The chain has TRBV2 and TRBJ1-1; D unclear. Trimming took off 2 bases at V and 5 bases at J, with 12 bases between the two ends. This CDR3 contains 14 residues. Germline lookup yields CDR1 SNHLY and CDR2 FYNNEI. The CDR3 reads CASSETGGNTEAFF. The CDR3 nucleotides read TGTGCCAGCAGTGAAACTGGAGGGAATACTGAAGCTTTCTTT.

This sequence joins TRBV27 and TRBJ2-2; 8 bases map to TRBD1. J lost 5 bases, V lost 2 bases, and 4 bases had no gene match. The CDR3 length is 15 residues. The germline V gene has CDR1 MNHEY and CDR2 SMNVEV (reference sequence). For the CDR3, the DNA is TGTGCCAGCAGTTTAATTCAGGGGGCAACCGGGGAGCTGTTTTTT. It yields the protein CASSLIQGATGELFF.

V is TRBV27 and J is TRBJ2-7; the match to TRBD1 covers 11 bases. The V gene end was trimmed by 3 bases and the J gene end by 4 bases; junction bases not matched to a gene: 5. The CDR3 is 15 residues long. CDR1 and CDR2 (germline): MNHEY, SMNVEV (reference sequence). The DNA for the CDR3 is TGTGCCAGCAGTTTCTCTGGACAGGGGGCGTACGAGCAGTACTTC. As protein: CASSFSGQGAYEQYF.